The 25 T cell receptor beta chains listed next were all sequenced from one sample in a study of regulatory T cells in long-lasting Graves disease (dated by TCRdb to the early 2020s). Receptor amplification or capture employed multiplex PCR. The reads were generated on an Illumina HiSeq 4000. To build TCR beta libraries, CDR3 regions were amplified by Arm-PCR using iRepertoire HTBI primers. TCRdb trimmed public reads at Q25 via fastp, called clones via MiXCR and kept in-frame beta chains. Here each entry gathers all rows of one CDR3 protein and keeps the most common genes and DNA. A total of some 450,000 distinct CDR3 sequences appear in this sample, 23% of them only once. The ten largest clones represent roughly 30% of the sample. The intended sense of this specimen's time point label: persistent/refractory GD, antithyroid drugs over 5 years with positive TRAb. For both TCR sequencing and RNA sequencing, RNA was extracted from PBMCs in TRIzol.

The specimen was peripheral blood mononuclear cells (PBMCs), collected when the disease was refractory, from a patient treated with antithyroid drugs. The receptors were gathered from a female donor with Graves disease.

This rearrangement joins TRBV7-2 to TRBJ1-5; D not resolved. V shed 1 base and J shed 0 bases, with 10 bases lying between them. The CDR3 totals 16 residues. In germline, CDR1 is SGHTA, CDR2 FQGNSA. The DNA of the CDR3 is TGTGCCAGCAGCTTAGAGCCGGGAGATAGCAATCAGCCCCAGCATTTT. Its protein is CASSLEPGDSNQPQHF. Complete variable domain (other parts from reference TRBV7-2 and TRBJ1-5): GAGVSQSPSNKVTEKGKDVELRCDPISGHTALYWYRQSLGQGLEFLIYFQGNSAPDKSGLPSDRFSAERTGGSVSTLTIQRTQQEDSAVYLCASSLEPGDSNQPQHFGDGTRLSIL.

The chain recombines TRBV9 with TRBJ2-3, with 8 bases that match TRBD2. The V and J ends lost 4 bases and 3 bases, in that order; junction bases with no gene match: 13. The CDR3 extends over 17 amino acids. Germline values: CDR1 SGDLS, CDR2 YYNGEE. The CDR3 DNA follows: TGTGCCAGCAGCCGAAAACGGGTACTAGCGGCAACAGATACGCAGTATTTT. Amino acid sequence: CASSRKRVLAATDTQYF.

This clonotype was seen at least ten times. The CDR3 reads CASSDGQVYEQYF. The CDR3 bases are TGTGCCAGCAGCGACGGACAAGTCTACGAGCAGTACTTC. This chain connects TRBV2 to TRBJ2-7; perhaps TRBD1 as D (5 bases). This CDR3 region has 13 residues. Germline values: CDR1 SNHLY, CDR2 FYNNEI. Trimming removed 6 bases at V and 3 bases at J, with 12 bases between.

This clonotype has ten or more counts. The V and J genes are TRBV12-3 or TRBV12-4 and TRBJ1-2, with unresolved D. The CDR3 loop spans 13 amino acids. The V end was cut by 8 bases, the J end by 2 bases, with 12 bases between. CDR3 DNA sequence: TGTGCCAGCCGAACCGACGGAAACTATGGCTACACCTTC. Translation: CASRTDGNYGYTF.

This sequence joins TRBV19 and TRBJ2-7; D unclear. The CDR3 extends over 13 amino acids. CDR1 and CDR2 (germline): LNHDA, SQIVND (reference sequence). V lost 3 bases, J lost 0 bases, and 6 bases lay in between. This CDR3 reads CASSIGASYEQYF. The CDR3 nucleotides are TGTGCCAGTAGTATCGGAGCCTCCTACGAGCAGTACTTC. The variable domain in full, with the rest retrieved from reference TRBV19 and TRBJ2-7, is DGGITQSPKYLFRKEGQNVTLSCEQNLNHDAMYWYRQDPGQGLRLIYYSQIVNDFQKGDIAEGYSVSREKKESFPLTVTSAQKNPTAFYLCASSIGASYEQYFGPGTRLTVT.

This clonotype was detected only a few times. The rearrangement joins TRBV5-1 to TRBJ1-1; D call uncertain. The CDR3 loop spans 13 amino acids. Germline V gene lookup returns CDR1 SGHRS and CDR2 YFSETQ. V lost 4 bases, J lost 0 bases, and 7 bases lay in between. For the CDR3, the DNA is TGCGCCAGCAGCGGGATGATGAACACTGAAGCTTTCTTT. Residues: CASSGMMNTEAFF. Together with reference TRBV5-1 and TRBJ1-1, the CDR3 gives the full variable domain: KAGVTQTPRYLIKTRGQQVTLSCSPISGHRSVSWYQQTPGQGLQFLFEYFSETQRNKGNFPGRFSGRQFSNSRSEMNVSTLELGDSALYLCASSGMMNTEAFFGQGTRLTVV.

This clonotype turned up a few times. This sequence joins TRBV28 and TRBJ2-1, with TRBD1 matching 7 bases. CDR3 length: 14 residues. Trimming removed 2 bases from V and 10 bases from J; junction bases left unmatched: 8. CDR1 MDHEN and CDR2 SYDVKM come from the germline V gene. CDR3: CASSLAPTGPEQFF. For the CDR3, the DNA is TGTGCCAGCAGTTTAGCCCCGACAGGGCCGGAGCAGTTCTTC.

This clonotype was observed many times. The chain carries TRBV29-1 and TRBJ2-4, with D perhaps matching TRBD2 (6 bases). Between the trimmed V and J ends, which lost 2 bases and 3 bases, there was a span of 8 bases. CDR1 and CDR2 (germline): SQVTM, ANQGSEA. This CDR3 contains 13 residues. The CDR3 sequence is CSVETGDKNIQYF. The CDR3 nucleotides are TGCAGCGTTGAAACGGGGGACAAAAACATTCAGTACTTC.

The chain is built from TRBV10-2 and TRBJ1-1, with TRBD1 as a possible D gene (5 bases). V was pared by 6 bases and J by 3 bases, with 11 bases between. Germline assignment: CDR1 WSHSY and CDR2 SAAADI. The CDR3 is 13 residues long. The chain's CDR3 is CASRTDTYTEAFF. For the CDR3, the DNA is TGCGCCAGCAGAACGGACACCTACACTGAAGCTTTCTTT.

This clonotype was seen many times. CDR3 residues: CASSWEAGVPYEQYF. The CDR3 DNA follows: TGTGCCAGCAGTTGGGAGGCGGGAGTCCCCTACGAGCAGTACTTC. V is TRBV27 and J is TRBJ2-7; 7 bases match TRBD2. J was trimmed by 2 bases and V by 4 bases; bases with no gene match: 8. This CDR3 comprises 15 residues. Germline assignment: CDR1 MNHEY and CDR2 SMNVEV (reference sequence).

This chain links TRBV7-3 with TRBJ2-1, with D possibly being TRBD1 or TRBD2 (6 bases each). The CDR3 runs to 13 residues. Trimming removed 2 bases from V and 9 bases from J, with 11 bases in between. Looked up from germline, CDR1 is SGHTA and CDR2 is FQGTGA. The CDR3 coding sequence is TGTGCCAGCAGCTTACCGGGGGACACTGAGCAGTTCTTC. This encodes CASSLPGDTEQFF.

CDR3 coding DNA: TGTGCCAGCAACCGGGGACTAGAATGGAACTACGAGCAGTACTTC. Translation: CASNRGLEWNYEQYF. V gene TRBV6-1 combines with J gene TRBJ2-7; 8 nucleotides agree with TRBD2. V trimming: 7 bases; J trimming: 3 bases; junction bases outside the gene matches: 11. From germline, CDR1 is MNHNS and CDR2 SASEGT. This CDR3 comprises 15 residues.

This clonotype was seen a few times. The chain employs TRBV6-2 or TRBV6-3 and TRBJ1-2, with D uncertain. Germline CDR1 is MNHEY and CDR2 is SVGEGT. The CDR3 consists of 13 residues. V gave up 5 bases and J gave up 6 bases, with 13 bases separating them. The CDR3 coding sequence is TGTGCCAGCAGTGTTTCGGGGTGGGATGGCTACACCTTC. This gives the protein CASSVSGWDGYTF.

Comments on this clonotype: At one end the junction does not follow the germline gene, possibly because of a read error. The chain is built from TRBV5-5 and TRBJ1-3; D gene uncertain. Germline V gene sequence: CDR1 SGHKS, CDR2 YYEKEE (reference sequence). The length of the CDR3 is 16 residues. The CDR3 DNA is TGTGCCAGCAACTTGGCCTCGGGAGAACTGGGAAACACCATATATTTT. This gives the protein CASNLASGELGNTIYF.

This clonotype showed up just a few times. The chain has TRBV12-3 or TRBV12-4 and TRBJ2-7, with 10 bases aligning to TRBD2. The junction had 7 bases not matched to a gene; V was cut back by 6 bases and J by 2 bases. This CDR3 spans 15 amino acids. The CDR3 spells CASRTSGTGAYEQYF. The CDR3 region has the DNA TGTGCCAGCAGAACTAGCGGGACTGGCGCCTACGAGCAGTACTTC.

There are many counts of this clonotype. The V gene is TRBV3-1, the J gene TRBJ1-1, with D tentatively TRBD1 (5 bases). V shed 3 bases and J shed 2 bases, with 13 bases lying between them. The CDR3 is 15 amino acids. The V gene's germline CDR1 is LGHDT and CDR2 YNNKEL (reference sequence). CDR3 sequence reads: CASSQQTVINTEAFF. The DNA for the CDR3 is TGTGCCAGCAGCCAGCAGACAGTCATCAACACTGAAGCTTTCTTT.

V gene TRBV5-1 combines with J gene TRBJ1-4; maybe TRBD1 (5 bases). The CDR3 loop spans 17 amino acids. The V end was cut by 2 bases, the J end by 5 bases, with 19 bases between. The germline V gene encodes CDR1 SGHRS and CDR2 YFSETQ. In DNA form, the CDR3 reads TGCGCCAGCAGCTTAGCACACAGGCAGGGCTCGAATGAAAAACTGTTTTTT. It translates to CASSLAHRQGSNEKLFF. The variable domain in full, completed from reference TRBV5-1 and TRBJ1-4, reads KAGVTQTPRYLIKTRGQQVTLSCSPISGHRSVSWYQQTPGQGLQFLFEYFSETQRNKGNFPGRFSGRQFSNSRSEMNVSTLELGDSALYLCASSLAHRQGSNEKLFFGSGTQLSVL.

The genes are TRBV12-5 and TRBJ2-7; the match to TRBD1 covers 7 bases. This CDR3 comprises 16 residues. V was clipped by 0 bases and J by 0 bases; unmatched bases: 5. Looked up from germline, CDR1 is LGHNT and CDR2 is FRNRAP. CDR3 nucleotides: TGTGCTAGTGGTTTGGTTGTTGGGGACAGCTCCTACGAGCAGTACTTC. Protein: CASGLVVGDSSYEQYF. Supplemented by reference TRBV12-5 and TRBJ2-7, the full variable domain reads DARVTQTPRHKVTEMGQEVTMRCQPILGHNTVFWYRQTMMQGLELLAYFRNRAPLDDSGMPKDRFSAEMPDATLATLKIQPSEPRDSAVYFCASGLVVGDSSYEQYFGPGTRLTVT.

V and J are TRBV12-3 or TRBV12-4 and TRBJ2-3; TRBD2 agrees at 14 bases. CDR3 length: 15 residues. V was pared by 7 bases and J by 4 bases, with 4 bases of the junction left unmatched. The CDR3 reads CASTLTSGRADTQYF. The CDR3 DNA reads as TGTGCCAGCACCCTGACTAGCGGGAGGGCAGATACGCAGTATTTT.

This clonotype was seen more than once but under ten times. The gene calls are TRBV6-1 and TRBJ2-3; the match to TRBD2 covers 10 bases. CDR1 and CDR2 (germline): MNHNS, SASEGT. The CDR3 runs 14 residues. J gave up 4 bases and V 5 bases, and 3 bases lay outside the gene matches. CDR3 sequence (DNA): TGTGCCAGCAGTCAAAGCGGGAGGGCAGATACGCAGTATTTT. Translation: CASSQSGRADTQYF.

The CDR3 sequence: CSATGQPNSPLHF. CDR3 sequence (DNA): TGCAGTGCTACGGGACAGCCCAATTCACCCCTCCACTTT. The rearrangement links TRBV20-1 to TRBJ1-6; TRBD1 agrees at 7 bases. This CDR3 spans 13 amino acids. The germline V gene encodes CDR1 DFQATT and CDR2 SNEGSKA (reference sequence). Trimming cost V 4 bases and J 7 bases; bases outside gene matches: 4.

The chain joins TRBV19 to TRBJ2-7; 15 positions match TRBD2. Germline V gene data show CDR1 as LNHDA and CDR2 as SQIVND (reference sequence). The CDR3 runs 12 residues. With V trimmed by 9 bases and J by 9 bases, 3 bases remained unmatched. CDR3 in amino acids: CASGLAGGPQYF. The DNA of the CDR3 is TGTGCCAGCGGACTAGCGGGAGGGCCGCAGTACTTC. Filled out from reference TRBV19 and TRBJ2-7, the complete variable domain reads DGGITQSPKYLFRKEGQNVTLSCEQNLNHDAMYWYRQDPGQGLRLIYYSQIVNDFQKGDIAEGYSVSREKKESFPLTVTSAQKNPTAFYLCASGLAGGPQYFGPGTRLTVT.

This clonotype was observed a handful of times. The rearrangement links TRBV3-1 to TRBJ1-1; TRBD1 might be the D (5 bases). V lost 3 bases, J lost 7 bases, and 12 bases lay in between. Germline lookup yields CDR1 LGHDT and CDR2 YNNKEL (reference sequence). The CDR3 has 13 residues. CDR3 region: CASSQKLGGEAFF. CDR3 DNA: TGTGCCAGCAGCCAGAAGTTGGGGGGTGAAGCTTTCTTT.

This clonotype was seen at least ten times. The CDR3 sequence: CASSVGSSYNSPLHF. CDR3 DNA: TGTGCCAGCAGTGTAGGCAGCTCCTATAATTCACCCCTCCACTTT. This chain links TRBV2 with TRBJ1-6, with D unresolved. Trimming stripped 4 bases from V and 0 bases from J, with 7 bases between. The germline V gene encodes CDR1 SNHLY and CDR2 FYNNEI. The CDR3 is 15 residues long. Variable domain in full (rest from reference TRBV2 and TRBJ1-6): EPEVTQTPSHQVTQMGQEVILRCVPISNHLYFYWYRQILGQKVEFLVSFYNNEISEKSEIFDDQFSVERPDGSNFTLKIRSTKLEDSAMYFCASSVGSSYNSPLHFGNGTRLTVT.

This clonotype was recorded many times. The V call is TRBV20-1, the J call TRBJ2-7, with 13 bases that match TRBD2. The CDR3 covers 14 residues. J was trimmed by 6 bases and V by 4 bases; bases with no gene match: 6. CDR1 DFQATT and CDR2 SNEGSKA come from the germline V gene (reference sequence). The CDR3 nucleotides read TGCAGTGCTACCCGGACTAGCGGGAGCCTCGAGCAGTACTTC. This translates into CSATRTSGSLEQYF.